These T cell receptor beta chains were read from a single sample in a study of breast tumors, draining lymph nodes, adjacent tissues. TCRdb fed the multiplex PCR reads into MiXCR, producing one record per CDR3 protein. The sample lists roughly 100,000 distinct CDR3 sequences; 30% were seen once. Specimen: axillary lymph node tissue. These receptors were obtained from a female donor with breast cancer. Some clones in this sample may be carry-over from other donors' samples. The CDR3 runs from the conserved cysteine through the conserved F or W. D genes are given only for firm matches. A clone size is listed for some rows: how often the clone was seen (once, few, many), or a class if it is expanded.

d_call	j_call	v_call	clone_size	cdr3_aa	cdr3_nt
TRBD2	TRBJ2-5	TRBV11-2	NA	CASSSIAGARAGTQYF	TGTGCCAGCAGCTCTATAGCGGGGGCCCGGGCGGGGACCCAGTACTTC
TRBD1	TRBJ2-6	TRBV6-5	NA	CASSPRTGGPIVLTF	TGTGCCAGCAGCCCCCGGACAGGGGGGCCTATCGTCCTGACTTTC
NA	TRBJ2-2	TRBV6-1	once	CASSEVGELFF	TGTGCCAGCAGTGAAGTAGGGGAGCTGTTTTTT
NA	TRBJ1-2	TRBV2	NA	CAGTGGDYGYTF	TGTGCCGGCACTGGGGGCGACTACGGCTACACCTTC
TRBD1	TRBJ2-6	TRBV7-3	many	CASSLTVVPGQEFSGANVLTF	TGTGCCAGCAGCTTAACGGTGGTACCGGGACAGGAGTTCTCTGGGGCCAACGTCCTGACTTTC
TRBD2	TRBJ2-3	TRBV7-2	NA	CASSLESSGALSTDTQYF	TGTGCCAGCAGCTTAGAGTCTAGCGGGGCCCTTAGCACAGATACGCAGTATTTT
NA	TRBJ1-4	TRBV2	many	CSSAWGRGVNEKLFF	TGTTCCAGTGCCTGGGGCCGGGGAGTTAATGAAAAACTGTTTTTT
TRBD2	TRBJ2-1	TRBV12-3/TRBV12-4	NA	CASSPSPAGGYNEQFF	TGTGCCAGCAGCCCATCTCCCGCGGGGGGCTACAATGAGCAGTTCTTC
NA	TRBJ2-2	TRBV7-9	many	CASRAGGELFF	TGTGCCAGCAGGGCAGGCGGGGAGCTGTTTTTT
NA	TRBJ2-3	TRBV28	many	CASSLPRASKRDTQYF	TGTGCCAGCAGCCTACCCCGGGCCTCCAAAAGGGATACGCAGTATTTT
NA	TRBJ1-2	TRBV6-1	many	CASSHPGYTF	TGTGCCAGCAGTCACCCTGGCTACACCTTC
NA	TRBJ2-2	TRBV20-1	many	CSASPRRELFF	TGCAGTGCTAGTCCCCGGCGGGAGCTGTTTTTT
NA	TRBJ1-1	TRBV7-9	NA	CASSKEGTEAFF	TGTGCCAGCAGCAAGGAGGGCACTGAAGCTTTCTTT
NA	TRBJ1-3	TRBV5-1	many	CASSLTLGSGSGNTIYF	TGCGCCAGCAGCTTGACCCTTGGTAGTGGCTCTGGAAACACCATATATTTT
NA	TRBJ2-2	TRBV25-1	many	CASSDGRHFTGELFF	TGTGCCAGCAGTGATGGTCGGCACTTCACCGGGGAGCTGTTTTTT
TRBD2	TRBJ2-5	TRBV5-4	many	CASSPGSLAGSQETQYF	TGTGCCAGCAGCCCTGGGTCCCTAGCGGGATCCCAAGAGACCCAGTACTTC
NA	TRBJ2-1	TRBV27	NA	CAREFLATYNEQFF	TGTGCCAGAGAGTTTTTAGCGACCTACAATGAGCAGTTCTTC
TRBD2	TRBJ2-7	TRBV12-3/TRBV12-4	NA	CASCASGTSPYEQYF	TGTGCCAGCTGTGCTTCTGGGACTAGTCCCTACGAGCAGTACTTC
NA	TRBJ2-5	TRBV6-6	many	CASSLGGALETQYF	TGTGCCAGCAGCCTAGGGGGGGCCTTAGAGACCCAGTACTTC
TRBD2	TRBJ2-1	TRBV10-3	many	CAISESMSGGSFYEQFF	TGTGCCATCAGTGAGTCGATGTCTGGCGGGAGCTTCTATGAGCAGTTCTTC
NA	TRBJ1-1	TRBV5-1	NA	CASCAVLNTEAFF	TGCGCCAGTTGTGCGGTTTTGAACACTGAAGCTTTCTTT
TRBD1	TRBJ2-2	TRBV10-3	many	CAAWGQGGTGELFF	TGTGCCGCCTGGGGACAGGGAGGCACCGGGGAGCTGTTTTTT
TRBD1	TRBJ1-4	TRBV11-2	many	CASSRTGGGSEKLFF	TGTGCCAGCAGCCGGACAGGGGGCGGGAGTGAAAAACTGTTTTTT
NA	TRBJ1-2	TRBV29-1	NA	CSVEGGPEGNYGYTF	TGCAGCGTTGAAGGGGGTCCGGAGGGGAACTATGGCTACACCTTC
TRBD2	TRBJ2-3	TRBV7-2	many	CASSLASGGFRADTQYF	TGTGCCAGCAGCTTAGCTAGCGGGGGTTTCAGGGCAGATACGCAGTATTTT
TRBD2	TRBJ2-5	TRBV12-3/TRBV12-4	many	CASTRGLAGVGETQYF	TGTGCCAGCACTCGGGGACTAGCGGGAGTTGGAGAGACCCAGTACTTC
TRBD1	TRBJ2-7	TRBV5-1	NA	CASSLVGGHEQYF	TGCGCCAGCAGCTTGGTAGGGGGCCACGAGCAGTACTTC
NA	TRBJ1-2	TRBV27	many	CASSFSGAAGYTF	TGTGCCAGCAGTTTTAGCGGCGCGGCTGGCTACACCTTC
TRBD1	TRBJ1-2	TRBV7-9	NA	CASSSGTAQDGYTF	TGTGCCAGCAGCTCGGGGACAGCTCAGGATGGCTACACCTTC
NA	TRBJ2-7	TRBV12-5	NA	CASGSGTVAAYEQYF	TGTGCTAGTGGCTCCGGGACGGTCGCCGCCTACGAGCAGTACTTC
TRBD2	TRBJ2-1	TRBV20-1	once	CSVRLAGAKVYDEQFF	TGCAGTGTGAGACTAGCGGGAGCGAAGGTATACGATGAGCAGTTCTTC
TRBD1	TRBJ2-2	TRBV5-4	many	CASSQGERRIGELFF	TGTGCCAGCAGCCAGGGGGAGCGGCGAATTGGGGAGCTGTTTTTT
TRBD2	TRBJ2-3	TRBV4-2	many	CASSQDQTGGGRGDTQYF	TGTGCCAGCAGCCAAGACCAAACCGGTGGCGGGAGGGGAGATACGCAGTATTTT
NA	TRBJ1-5	TRBV19	many	CASSNIFGGSAQPQHF	TGTGCCAGTAGTAATATATTTGGAGGGTCAGCTCAGCCCCAGCATTTT
NA	TRBJ2-7	TRBV19	many	CASSPQGGTSYEQYF	TGTGCCAGTAGTCCTCAAGGGGGGACTTCTTACGAGCAGTACTTC
TRBD1	TRBJ1-2	TRBV29-1	many	CSGGDRARLGYTF	TGCAGCGGGGGGGACAGGGCAAGGTTGGGCTACACCTTC
NA	TRBJ2-3	TRBV7-2	many	CASSQNLLATDTQYF	TGTGCCAGCAGCCAAAATCTGTTAGCCACAGATACGCAGTATTTT
NA	TRBJ2-7	TRBV6-1	many	CASSATMEYEQYF	TGTGCCAGCAGTGCCACAATGGAGTACGAGCAGTACTTC
NA	TRBJ2-7	TRBV10-3	many	CAVSGNYEQYF	TGTGCCGTATCAGGGAACTACGAGCAGTACTTC
TRBD2	TRBJ2-1	TRBV3-1	many	CASSQDLRGGAYNEQFF	TGTGCCAGCAGCCAAGATCTTCGCGGGGGGGCCTACAATGAGCAGTTCTTC
NA	TRBJ1-3	TRBV18	many	CASSRPALWTSGNTIYF	TGTGCCAGCTCACGTCCTGCGTTGTGGACTTCTGGAAACACCATATATTTT
TRBD1	TRBJ1-2	TRBV10-2	NA	CASVGQGLFYGYTF	TGCGCCAGCGTGGGACAGGGGCTCTTCTATGGCTACACCTTC
NA	TRBJ1-2	TRBV7-9	many	CASSLSVGYTF	TGTGCCAGCAGCTTATCTGTCGGCTACACCTTC
TRBD1	TRBJ2-5	TRBV15	once	CATSSRTGNQETQYF	TGTGCCACCAGCAGCCGGACAGGGAACCAAGAGACCCAGTACTTC
NA	TRBJ2-2	TRBV20-1	NA	CSASTGELFF	TGCAGTGCGAGTACAGGGGAGCTGTTTTTT
TRBD1	TRBJ1-6	TRBV5-5	NA	CASSPGQGATSPLHF	TGTGCCAGCAGCCCGGGACAGGGGGCCACCTCACCCCTCCACTTT